The entry below gives a single T cell receptor beta chain sequence along with its context. Its specific antigen is unknown. Base qualities are not recorded, but no much larger clone differs from it by a single base. The library was generated by PCR. TCRdb lists the instrument as Illumina HiSeq 2500. Through fastp at Q25 and MiXCR, TCRdb rebuilt clones from the public reads, retaining in-frame beta chains. Each record represents a unique CDR3 protein, reported with the most common genes and DNA among its rows. The sample table shows more than 10,000 distinct CDR3 sequences, and roughly an eighth are seen once. The top ten clonotypes cover 20% to 30% of the sample. The sample is drawn from a study of CXCR3 chemokines and chemotherapy response in bladder cancer (dated by TCRdb to 2022 to 2024). Notes on the research overall: The study examined whether intratumoral CXCR3 chemokine system activity predicted chemotherapy response in human bladder cancer.

From the cysteine up to the phenylalanine, the CDR3 has a length of 14 residues. The only DNA kept is the CDR3, 42 bases in frame from the first base. The germline V gene (reference sequence) provides CDR1 MNHNY and CDR2 SVGAGI. Trimming removed 6 bases from V and 4 bases from J, leaving 12 bases between the germline ends. Collection took place from a patient whose treatment included neoadjuvant chemotherapy. The source is a human donor with bladder cancer that did not respond to neoadjuvant chemotherapy. The V gene is TRBV6-6 and the J gene is TRBJ2-2; TRBD2 is a weak D gene call, 7 bases matching. The DNA is as follows: TGTGCCAGCAGGGGGGGGGCCGGCACCGGGGAGCTGTTTTTT. This codes for CASRGGAGTGELFF.